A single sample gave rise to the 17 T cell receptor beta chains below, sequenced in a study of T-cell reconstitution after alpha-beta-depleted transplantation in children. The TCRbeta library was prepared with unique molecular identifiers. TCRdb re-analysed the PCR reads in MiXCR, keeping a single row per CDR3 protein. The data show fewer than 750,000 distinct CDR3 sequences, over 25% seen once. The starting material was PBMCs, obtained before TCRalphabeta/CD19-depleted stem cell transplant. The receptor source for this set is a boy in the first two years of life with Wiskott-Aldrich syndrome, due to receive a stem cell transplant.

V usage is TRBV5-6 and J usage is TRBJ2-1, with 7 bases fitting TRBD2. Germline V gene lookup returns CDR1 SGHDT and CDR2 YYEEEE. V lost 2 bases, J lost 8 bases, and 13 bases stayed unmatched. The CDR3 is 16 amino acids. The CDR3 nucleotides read TGTGCCAGCAGCTTCGTTGGACTAGTATCAGTCCATGAGCAGTTCTTC. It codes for CASSFVGLVSVHEQFF.

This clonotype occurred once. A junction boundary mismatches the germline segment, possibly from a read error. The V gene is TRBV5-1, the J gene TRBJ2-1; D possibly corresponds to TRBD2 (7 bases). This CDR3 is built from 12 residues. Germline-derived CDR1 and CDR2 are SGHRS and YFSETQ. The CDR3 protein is CVSSLGGAEQFF. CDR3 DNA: TGCGTCAGCAGCTTGGGGGGGGCTGAGCAGTTCTTC.

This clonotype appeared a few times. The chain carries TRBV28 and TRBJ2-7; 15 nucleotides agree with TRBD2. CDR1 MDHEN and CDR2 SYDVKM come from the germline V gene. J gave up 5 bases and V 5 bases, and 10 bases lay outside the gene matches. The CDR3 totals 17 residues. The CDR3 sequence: CASSPGTSGRWVNEQYF. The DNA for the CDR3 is TGTGCCAGCAGTCCCGGGACTAGCGGGAGGTGGGTAAACGAGCAGTACTTC.

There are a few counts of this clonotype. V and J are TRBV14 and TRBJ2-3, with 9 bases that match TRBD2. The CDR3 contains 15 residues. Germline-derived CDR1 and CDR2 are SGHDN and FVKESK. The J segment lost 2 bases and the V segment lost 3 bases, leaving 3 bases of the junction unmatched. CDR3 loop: CASSHPSGTTDTQYF. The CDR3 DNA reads TGTGCCAGCAGCCATCCTAGCGGGACCACAGATACGCAGTATTTT. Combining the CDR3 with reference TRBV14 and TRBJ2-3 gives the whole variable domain EAGVTQFPSHSVIEKGQTVTLRCDPISGHDNLYWYRRVMGKEIKFLLHFVKESKQDESGMPNNRFLAERTGGTYSTLKVQPAELEDSGVYFCASSHPSGTTDTQYFGPGTRLTVL.

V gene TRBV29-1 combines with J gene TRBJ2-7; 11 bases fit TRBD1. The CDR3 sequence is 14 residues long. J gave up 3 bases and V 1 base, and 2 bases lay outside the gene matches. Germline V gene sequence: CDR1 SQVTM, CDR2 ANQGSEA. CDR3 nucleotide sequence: TGCAGCGTTGAAGCAGGGACAGGGGGCTACGAGCAGTACTTC. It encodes CSVEAGTGGYEQYF.

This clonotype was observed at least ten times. The CDR3 nucleotides are TGCGCCAGCAGCCCGAGGACTAGCGGGAGCCCAGATACGCAGTATTTT. Its protein is CASSPRTSGSPDTQYF. This chain connects TRBV5-1 to TRBJ2-3; 13 bases match TRBD2. Germline assignment: CDR1 SGHRS and CDR2 YFSETQ. The CDR3 has 16 amino acids. V gave up 4 bases and J gave up 4 bases; unmatched junction bases: 6.

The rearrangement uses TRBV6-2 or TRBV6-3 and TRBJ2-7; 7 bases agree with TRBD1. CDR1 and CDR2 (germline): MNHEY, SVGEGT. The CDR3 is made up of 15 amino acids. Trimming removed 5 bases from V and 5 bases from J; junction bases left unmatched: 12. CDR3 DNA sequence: TGTGCCAGCAGTGAGATCCGGGACAGCCTCCACGAGCAGTACTTC. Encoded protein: CASSEIRDSLHEQYF.

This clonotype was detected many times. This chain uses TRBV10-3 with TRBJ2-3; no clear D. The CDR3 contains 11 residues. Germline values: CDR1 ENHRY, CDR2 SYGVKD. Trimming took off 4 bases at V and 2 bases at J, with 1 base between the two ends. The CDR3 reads CAISVTDTQYF. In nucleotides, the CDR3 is TGTGCCATCAGTGTCACAGATACGCAGTATTTT.

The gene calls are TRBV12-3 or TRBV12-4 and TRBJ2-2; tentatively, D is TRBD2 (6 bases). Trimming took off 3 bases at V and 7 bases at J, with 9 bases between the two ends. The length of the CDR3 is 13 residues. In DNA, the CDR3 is TGTGCCAGCAGTTTCCGGAGGGGCGGGGAGCTGTTTTTT. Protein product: CASSFRRGGELFF.

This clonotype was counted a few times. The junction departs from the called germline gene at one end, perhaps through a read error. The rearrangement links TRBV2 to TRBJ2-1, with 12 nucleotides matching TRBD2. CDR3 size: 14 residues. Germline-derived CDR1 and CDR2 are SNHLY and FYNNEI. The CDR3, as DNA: TGTGCCAGCAGCCAAACGAAGGGACTAGCGGGTCGGACCTTC. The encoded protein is CASSQTKGLAGRTF.

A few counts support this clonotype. CDR3 sequence (DNA): TGTGCCATATCTAGACAGCCCTATGGCTACACCTTC. Protein product: CAISRQPYGYTF. The rearrangement uses TRBV12-3 or TRBV12-4 and TRBJ1-2; D might be TRBD1 (5 bases). The CDR3 covers 12 residues. V lost 10 bases to trimming and J lost 4 bases, with 13 bases between them.

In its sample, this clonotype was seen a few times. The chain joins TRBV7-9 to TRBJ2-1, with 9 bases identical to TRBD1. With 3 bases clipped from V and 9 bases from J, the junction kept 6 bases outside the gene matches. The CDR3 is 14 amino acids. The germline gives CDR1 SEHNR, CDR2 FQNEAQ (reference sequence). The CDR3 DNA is TGTGCCAGCAGCTTCCGGGACAGGGTGGGTGAGCAGTTCTTC. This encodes CASSFRDRVGEQFF.

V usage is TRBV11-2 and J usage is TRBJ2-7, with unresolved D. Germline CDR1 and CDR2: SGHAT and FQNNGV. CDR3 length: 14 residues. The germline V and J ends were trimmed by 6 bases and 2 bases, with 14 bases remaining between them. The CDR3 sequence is CASSPKAPAYEQYF. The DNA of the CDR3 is TGTGCCAGCAGTCCGAAGGCTCCGGCCTACGAGCAGTACTTC.

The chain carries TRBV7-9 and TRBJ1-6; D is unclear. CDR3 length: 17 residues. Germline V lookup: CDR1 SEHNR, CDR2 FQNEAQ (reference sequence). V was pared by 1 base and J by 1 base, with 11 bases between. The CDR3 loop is CASSLGPTGSYNSPLHF. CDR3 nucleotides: TGTGCCAGCAGCTTAGGGCCAACGGGGTCCTATAATTCACCCCTCCACTTT. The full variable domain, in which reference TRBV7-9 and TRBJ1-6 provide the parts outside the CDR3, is DTGVSQNPRHKITKRGQNVTFRCDPISEHNRLYWYRQTLGQGPEFLTYFQNEAQLEKSRLLSDRFSAERPKGSFSTLEIQRTEQGDSAMYLCASSLGPTGSYNSPLHFGNGTRLTVT.

The CDR3 here is CAIGEPATNTGELFF. The CDR3 bases are TGTGCCATAGGAGAGCCGGCAACGAACACCGGGGAGCTGTTTTTT. The chain recombines TRBV24-1 with TRBJ2-2; D remains ambiguous. V lost 11 bases to trimming and J lost 0 bases, with 15 bases between them. CDR3 length: 15 amino acids. Germline CDR1 KGHDR, CDR2 SFDVKD.

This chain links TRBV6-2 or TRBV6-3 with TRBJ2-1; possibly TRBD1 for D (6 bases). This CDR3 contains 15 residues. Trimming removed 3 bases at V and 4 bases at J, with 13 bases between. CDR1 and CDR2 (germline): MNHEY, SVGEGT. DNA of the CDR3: TGTGCCAGCAGTTATGTCAGGGGTGGGTACAATGAGCAGTTCTTC. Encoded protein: CASSYVRGGYNEQFF.

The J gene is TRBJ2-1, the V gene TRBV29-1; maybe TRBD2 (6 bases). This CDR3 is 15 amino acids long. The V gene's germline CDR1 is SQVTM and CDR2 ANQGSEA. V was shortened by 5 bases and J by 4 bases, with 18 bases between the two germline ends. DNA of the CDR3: TGCAGCGTTTACCCGGGAGTCTGGGGTTACAATGAGCAGTTCTTC. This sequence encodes CSVYPGVWGYNEQFF.